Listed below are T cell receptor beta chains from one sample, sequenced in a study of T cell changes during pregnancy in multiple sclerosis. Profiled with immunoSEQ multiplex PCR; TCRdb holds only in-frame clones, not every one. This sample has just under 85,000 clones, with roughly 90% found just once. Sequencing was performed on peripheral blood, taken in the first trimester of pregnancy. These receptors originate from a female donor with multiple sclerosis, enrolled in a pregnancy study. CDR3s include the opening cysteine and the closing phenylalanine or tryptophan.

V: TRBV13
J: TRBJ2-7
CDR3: CASSFSQGTNSYEQYF

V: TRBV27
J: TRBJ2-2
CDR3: CASSLHHSGMNTGELFF

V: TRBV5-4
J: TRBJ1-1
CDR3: CASSQPGQGRAEAFF

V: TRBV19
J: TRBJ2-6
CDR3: CASSMAQGGTGANVLTF

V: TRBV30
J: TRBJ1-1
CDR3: CAWSVRTGGNTEAFF

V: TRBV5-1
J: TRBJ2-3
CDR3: CASRSSTDTQYF

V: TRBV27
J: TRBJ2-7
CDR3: CASTRVAGGPYEQYF

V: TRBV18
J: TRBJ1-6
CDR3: CASAGTGNSPLHF

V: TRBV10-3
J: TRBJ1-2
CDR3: CAISDPDRGSRGYGYTF

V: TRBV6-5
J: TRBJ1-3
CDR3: CASSYSWAGSGNTIYF

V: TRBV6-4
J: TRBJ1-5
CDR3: CASSPSGTGCNQPQHF

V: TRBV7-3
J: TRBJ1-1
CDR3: CASSLGQMNTEAFF

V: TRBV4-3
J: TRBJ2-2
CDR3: CASSQFLRGPNTGELFF

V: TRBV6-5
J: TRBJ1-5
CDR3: CASSWGEHQPQHF

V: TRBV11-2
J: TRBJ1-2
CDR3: CASSSGTGDGYTF

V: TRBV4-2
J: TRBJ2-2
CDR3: CASSQGGSEFNTGELFF

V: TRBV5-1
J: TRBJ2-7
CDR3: CASSLVLQVDGEQYF

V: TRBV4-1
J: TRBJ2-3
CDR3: CASSHGLAGEDTQYF

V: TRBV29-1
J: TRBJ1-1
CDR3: CSVKGAWNTEAFF

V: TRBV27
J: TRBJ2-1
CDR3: CASSSSGNEQFF

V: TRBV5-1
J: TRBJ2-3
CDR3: CASSSGESTDTQYF

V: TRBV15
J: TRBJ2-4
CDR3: CATSRAVGTGGAKNIQYF

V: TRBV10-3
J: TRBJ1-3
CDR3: CAIFRGGSGNTIYF

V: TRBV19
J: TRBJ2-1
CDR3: CASSIGTSGSNEQFF

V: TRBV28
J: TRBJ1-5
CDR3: CASSLWVAQGNQPQHF

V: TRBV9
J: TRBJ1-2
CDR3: CASSPRHAGYGYTF

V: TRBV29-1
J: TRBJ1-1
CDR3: CSAGQNTEAFF

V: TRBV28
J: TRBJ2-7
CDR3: CASSWAHSTRYHYEQYF

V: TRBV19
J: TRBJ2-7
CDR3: CASSVGLAGGSSYEQYF

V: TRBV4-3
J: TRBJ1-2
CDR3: CASSQALAGLSIYTF

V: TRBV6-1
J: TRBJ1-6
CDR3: CASSRDRENSPLHF

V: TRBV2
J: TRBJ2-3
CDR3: CASSGNRVTDTQYF

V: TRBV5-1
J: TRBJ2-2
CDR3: CASSFRGQGANTGELFF

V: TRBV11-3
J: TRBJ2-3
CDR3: CASSLIRGRNTDTQYF

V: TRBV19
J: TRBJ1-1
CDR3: CASIWTGLGTTEAFF

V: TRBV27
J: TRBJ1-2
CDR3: CASSPWDRGVRGYTF

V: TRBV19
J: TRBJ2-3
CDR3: CASSSPRVAGGYTDTQYF

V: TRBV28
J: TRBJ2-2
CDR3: CASSQGDSNTGELFF

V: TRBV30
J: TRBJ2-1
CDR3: CAWSAGHLSYNEQFF

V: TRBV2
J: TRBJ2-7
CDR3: CATGRDSAREQYF

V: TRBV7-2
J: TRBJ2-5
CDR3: CASSLLGLAGDEETQYF

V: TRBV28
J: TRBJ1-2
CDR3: CASGDEGTPSFGYTF

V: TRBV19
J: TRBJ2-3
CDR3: CASSGGWDTQYF

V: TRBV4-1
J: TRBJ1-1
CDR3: CASTQRDRGLEAFF

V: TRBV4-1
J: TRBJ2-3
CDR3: CASSQVAGGTDTQYF

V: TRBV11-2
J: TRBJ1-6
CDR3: CASSLQEGDSPLHF

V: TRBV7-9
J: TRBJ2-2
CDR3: CASSLTVTATGTGELFF

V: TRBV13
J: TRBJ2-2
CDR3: CASTQDSTNTGELFF

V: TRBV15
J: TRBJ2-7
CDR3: CATSYTPGTYYEQYF

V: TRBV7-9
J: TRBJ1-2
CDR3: CASSDPGEWGYGYTF

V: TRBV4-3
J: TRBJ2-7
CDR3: CASSQDGSYEQYF

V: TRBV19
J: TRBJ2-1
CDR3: CASSIDRDLGQFF

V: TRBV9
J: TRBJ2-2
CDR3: CASRGTGGSGELFF

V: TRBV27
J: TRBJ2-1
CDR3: CASRARRTSGTSPAFTIEQFF

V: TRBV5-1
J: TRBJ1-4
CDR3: CASRRGTATNEKLFF

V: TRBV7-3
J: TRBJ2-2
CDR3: CASSPGTSGTGELFF

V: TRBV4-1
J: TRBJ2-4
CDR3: CASSQDKGLIQYF